These 20 T cell receptor beta chains came from one sample sequenced in a study of cytomegalovirus exposure and HLA in healthy donors. PCR was performed using 60 Vbeta and 13 Jbeta primers. The method was immunoSEQ multiplex PCR; TCRdb's version includes in-frame clones alone and lacks a portion of them. The sample comprises fewer than 250,000 clones, about 80% of which are singletons, and around 1.7% rests with the top ten. The source material was PBMCs. The source is a man younger than 35 in good health and CMV-seronegative.

CDR3 nucleotides: TGTGCCAGCAGCGTCGAGGGGGCTAGCACAGATACGCAGTATTTT. It specifies CASSVEGASTDTQYF. The chain carries TRBV9 and TRBJ2-3, with 7 bases that match TRBD1. The CDR3 sequence is 15 residues long. Trimming took 2 bases from V and 0 from J; bases not matched to a gene: 3. Per germline, CDR1 SGDLS and CDR2 YYNGEE.

This clone was seen only once. V gene TRBV27 combines with J gene TRBJ2-7; D is ambiguous. The length of the CDR3 is 14 residues. Germline loops: CDR1 MNHEY, CDR2 SMNVEV (reference sequence). The ends were cut back, 6 bases at V and 0 bases at J, with 12 bases in the middle. CDR3 loop: CASSRASGSYEQYF. CDR3 sequence (DNA): TGTGCCAGCAGCCGCGCATCGGGCTCCTACGAGCAGTACTTC.

This clone was observed a handful of times. The chain joins TRBV10-3 to TRBJ2-7; 8 bases fit TRBD2. Looked up from germline, CDR1 is ENHRY and CDR2 is SYGVKD. Trimming removed 7 bases from V and 3 bases from J; junction bases left unmatched: 8. The CDR3 totals 14 residues. The chain's CDR3 is CAIKSREGLYEQYF. The CDR3 DNA reads TGTGCCATCAAAAGTCGGGAGGGCCTCTACGAGCAGTACTTC.

V is TRBV7-9 and J is TRBJ2-5; 11 nucleotides match TRBD2. This CDR3 is 16 amino acids long. The V gene's germline CDR1 is SEHNR and CDR2 FQNEAQ (reference sequence). V was clipped by 4 bases and J by 3 bases; unmatched bases: 7. This chain's CDR3 is CASSWLAGGLKETQYF. For the CDR3, the DNA is TGTGCCAGCAGCTGGCTAGCGGGGGGCCTCAAAGAGACCCAGTACTTC.

V gene TRBV6-1 combines with J gene TRBJ2-7, with unresolved D. Germline values: CDR1 MNHNS, CDR2 SASEGT. Trimming left V 7 bases short and J 0 bases short, with 16 bases between. This CDR3 region has 15 residues. The DNA of the CDR3 is TGTGCCAGCATCTCGACACCAACAGACTCCTACGAGCAGTACTTC. Translation: CASISTPTDSYEQYF.

The rearrangement links TRBV7-8 to TRBJ2-5, with D hard to call. The closer fit of TRBJ2-7 to the DNA end suggests the J call may be wrong. The CDR3 is 11 amino acids. The V gene's germline CDR1 is SGHVS and CDR2 FQNEAQ. The CDR3 is CASSPAYEQYF. In DNA, the CDR3 is TGTGCCAGCAGCCCTGCCTACGAGCAGTACTTC.

V usage is TRBV7-3 and J usage is TRBJ2-5; TRBD1 agrees at 10 bases. The CDR3 is 17 residues long. Trimming at V came to 4 bases and at J to 2 bases, leaving 10 bases not matched to a gene. Germline V gene lookup returns CDR1 SGHTA and CDR2 FQGTGA. In DNA form, the CDR3 reads TGTGCCAGCAGCTCGCTCCCGGGACAGGGGCCACAAGAGACCCAGTACTTC. Residues: CASSSLPGQGPQETQYF.

The chain employs TRBV7-2 and TRBJ2-3, with D possibly TRBD1 on 6 matching bases. Germline V lookup: CDR1 SGHTA, CDR2 FQGNSA. V shed 3 bases and J shed 0 bases, with 7 bases lying between them. The CDR3 length is 14 residues. The CDR3 nucleotides read TGTGCCAGCAGCTTTGGACAGAGCACAGATACGCAGTATTTT. Protein: CASSFGQSTDTQYF.

CDR3 nucleotide sequence: TGTGCCAGCAGTGCAGGGTATAGCTATGGCTACACCTTC. Protein sequence: CASSAGYSYGYTF. The rearrangement uses TRBV2 and TRBJ1-2; maybe TRBD1 (5 bases). V gave up 4 bases and J gave up 4 bases, with 10 bases separating them. In germline, CDR1 is SNHLY, CDR2 FYNNEI. The CDR3 spans 13 residues.

CDR3 sequence reads: CASSSGTGNNEQFF. The CDR3 DNA reads as TGCGCCAGCAGCTCCGGGACAGGGAACAATGAGCAGTTCTTC. J is TRBJ2-1 and V is TRBV5-1; the match to TRBD1 covers 9 bases. CDR3 length: 14 residues. Unmatched junction bases numbered 3, after V lost 3 bases and J lost 5 bases. Germline V gene data show CDR1 as SGHRS and CDR2 as YFSETQ.

This sequence joins TRBV5-5 and TRBJ2-7; D may be TRBD1 (6 bases). The CDR3 length is 15 residues. V gave up 2 bases and J gave up 4 bases, with 16 bases separating them. Germline lookup yields CDR1 SGHKS and CDR2 YYEKEE (reference sequence). The CDR3 reads CASSLTPGHEYEQYF. The CDR3 DNA reads TGTGCCAGCAGCTTAACCCCGGGACACGAGTACGAGCAGTACTTC.

The gene calls are TRBV4-3 and TRBJ1-4, with D perhaps TRBD1 (5 bases). This CDR3 has 13 amino acids. Trimming took 4 bases from V and 8 from J, leaving 11 bases between them. Germline loops: CDR1 LGHNA, CDR2 YSLEER. The CDR3 nucleotides read TGCGCCAGCAGCCCAGGAGGGGACGAAAAACTGTTTTTT. Its translation is CASSPGGDEKLFF.

The chain is built from TRBV27 and TRBJ1-6; 8 nucleotides match TRBD1. The V and J ends lost 5 bases and 9 bases, in that order; junction bases with no gene match: 15. Germline values: CDR1 MNHEY, CDR2 SMNVEV (reference sequence). CDR3 length: 17 amino acids. Here the CDR3 reads CASSPNSGQEEGSPLHF. The CDR3 nucleotides are TGTGCCAGCAGTCCAAATTCGGGACAGGAGGAGGGTTCACCCCTCCACTTT.

This clone was seen only a few times. The chain employs TRBV6-1 and TRBJ2-7, with TRBD2 matching over 10 bases. V lost 7 bases, J lost 0 bases, and 0 bases stayed unmatched. The length of the CDR3 is 13 residues. Germline CDR1 and CDR2: MNHNS and SASEGT. CDR3 sequence (DNA): TGTGCCAGCAAGCGGGAGGGCTCCTACGAGCAGTACTTC. This codes for CASKREGSYEQYF.

This clone has only a few counts. This chain links TRBV7-2 with TRBJ2-7; TRBD2 might be the D (6 bases). Per the germline V gene, CDR1 is SGHTA and CDR2 is FQGNSA. The CDR3 runs 14 residues. V was trimmed by 5 bases and J by 2 bases, leaving 13 bases between them. The CDR3: CASSVPGRTYEQYF. Here the CDR3 DNA reads TGTGCCAGCAGCGTCCCAGGGAGGACCTACGAGCAGTACTTC.

The chain recombines TRBV16 with TRBJ2-2; possibly TRBD1 for D (6 bases). CDR1 and CDR2 (germline): KGHSY, FQNENV. The CDR3 is made up of 15 amino acids. Trimming cost V 6 bases and J 3 bases, with 14 bases left between them. The CDR3 sequence: CASRQGRLYTGELFF. In nucleotides, the CDR3 is TGTGCCAGCAGACAGGGACGTCTATACACCGGGGAGCTGTTTTTT.

The J gene is TRBJ2-1, the V gene TRBV5-1, with TRBD2 identical over 12 bases. This CDR3 is 15 amino acids long. Germline V gene lookup returns CDR1 SGHRS and CDR2 YFSETQ. The V gene end was trimmed by 7 bases and the J gene end by 2 bases; junction bases not matched to a gene: 4. This CDR3 is CASRRTSGAYNEQFF. The DNA of the CDR3 is TGCGCCAGCCGGAGGACTAGCGGGGCCTACAATGAGCAGTTCTTC.

The genes are TRBV19 and TRBJ2-7; the match to TRBD1 covers 7 bases. J was trimmed by 1 base and V by 3 bases; bases with no gene match: 3. The CDR3 has 14 amino acids. The V gene's germline CDR1 is LNHDA and CDR2 SQIVND (reference sequence). Here the CDR3 reads CASSIGTESYEQYF. The CDR3 nucleotides are TGTGCCAGTAGTATCGGGACAGAGTCCTACGAGCAGTACTTC.

The count of this clone is one. The CDR3 DNA sequence: TGTGCCAGCAGTTTACCCGGGACTAGCGTCACCTACGAGCAGTACTTC. Its translation: CASSLPGTSVTYEQYF. The rearrangement joins TRBV28 to TRBJ2-7, with TRBD2 matching 10 bases. Per germline, CDR1 MDHEN and CDR2 SYDVKM. Trimming removed 2 bases from V and 2 bases from J; junction bases left unmatched: 6. This CDR3 has 16 residues.

The chain has TRBV7-9 and TRBJ2-1; D is perhaps TRBD1 (6 bases). The CDR3 extends over 16 amino acids. Looked up from germline, CDR1 is SEHNR and CDR2 is FQNEAQ (reference sequence). V was trimmed by 5 bases and J by 16 bases, leaving 30 bases between them. This CDR3 is CASSHRAGDGLSIEFF. The CDR3 DNA reads as TGTGCCAGCAGCCACCGGGCAGGGGACGGGTTATCCATCGAATTCTTC.